A selection of T cell receptor beta chains follows, all from one sample in a study of T cell changes during pregnancy in multiple sclerosis. TCRdb keeps only in-frame clones here, not all; method: immunoSEQ multiplex PCR. Among about 40,000 clones, about 92% were seen once, and the ten largest hold under 15%. Sequenced material: CD8+ T cells from peripheral blood mononuclear cells, taken in the first trimester of pregnancy. These receptors all stem from a female donor with multiple sclerosis, enrolled in a pregnancy study. The CDR3 runs from the conserved cysteine through the conserved F or W. D genes are given only for firm matches. Clone sizes are given selectively: once, few, many, or a class where the clone is expanded.

TRBJ1-6 | TRBV6-1 | . | TRBD1 | TGTGCCAGCAGTGTCAGACCGGGACAGGTTGGTTCACCCCTCCACTTT | CASSVRPGQVGSPLHF
TRBJ2-7 | TRBV19 | . | TRBD2 | TGTGCCAGTAGTTCTTCTCTAGCGGGGGTCTACGAGCAGTACTTC | CASSSSLAGVYEQYF
TRBJ2-7 | TRBV6-6 | . | TRBD1 | TGTGCCAGCAACATACAGGGGGCGCGGTACGAGCAGTACTTC | CASNIQGARYEQYF
TRBJ2-3 | TRBV7-3 | . | . | TGTGCCAGCAGCCTGGGGGGATCTAGTGCAGATACGCAGTATTTT | CASSLGGSSADTQYF
TRBJ2-1 | TRBV5-4 | . | TRBD1 | TGTGCCAGCAGCTTGTGGCAGGGGGTCGTCTCCAATGAGCAGTTCTTC | CASSLWQGVVSNEQFF
TRBJ2-1 | TRBV19 | . | TRBD2 | TGTGCCAGTAGCCGGGAGGCCAGGGTCTACAATGAGCAGTTCTTC | CASSREARVYNEQFF
TRBJ2-3 | TRBV5-1 | once | TRBD1 | TGCGCCAGCAGCTTGGTAGGACAGGTGGTGGATACGCAGTATTTT | CASSLVGQVVDTQYF
TRBJ1-1 | TRBV25-1 | . | . | TGTGCCAGCAGTTCTCCCCCAGGTTCCGCTGAAGCTTTCTTT | CASSSPPGSAEAFF
TRBJ1-3 | TRBV5-8 | once | . | TGTGCCAGCAGCCCCGAGGGCTCTGGAAACACCATATATTTT | CASSPEGSGNTIYF
TRBJ1-2 | TRBV5-1 | . | . | TGCGCCAGCAGCCCAGAGGAGGGGCGATACTATGGCTACACCTTC | CASSPEEGRYYGYTF
TRBJ1-6 | TRBV2 | . | . | TGTGCCAGCAGTGGACCATGGACAAAGGTCTCACCCCTCCACTTT | CASSGPWTKVSPLHF
TRBJ1-2 | TRBV11-2 | . | . | TGTGCCAGCAGCTCAACGTCCGGGACAAGTAAAATATGGGGCTACACCTTC | CASSSTSGTSKIWGYTF
TRBJ2-1 | TRBV27 | . | . | TGTGCCAGCAGTACGGGGGGCCTCGGTGAGCAGTTCTTC | CASSTGGLGEQFF
TRBJ2-7 | TRBV2 | . | . | TGTGCCAGCAGCGGGTTGTCCTACGAGCAGTACTTC | CASSGLSYEQYF
TRBJ2-7 | TRBV7-9 | . | TRBD2 | TGTGCCAGCAGCTTAGCAGTAGCGGGGAAAAGCGAGCAGTACTTC | CASSLAVAGKSEQYF
TRBJ2-1 | TRBV9 | . | TRBD2 | TGTGCCAGCAGCAGTCCTAGCGGGGGGGACAATGAGCAGTTCTTC | CASSSPSGGDNEQFF
TRBJ2-3 | TRBV7-8 | . | . | TGTGCCAGCAGCCCAGGAGGGGGGGGCGGCACAGATACGCAGTATTTT | CASSPGGGGGTDTQYF
TRBJ2-1 | TRBV27 | . | . | TGTGCCACCAGGTTCGGGTCCCCGGGGAGTGAGCAGTTCTTC | CATRFGSPGSEQFF
TRBJ2-4 | TRBV15 | . | . | TGTGCCACCAGCAGACGTGTAGCCAAAAACATTCAGTACTTC | CATSRRVAKNIQYF
TRBJ2-2 | TRBV9 | . | . | TGTGCCAGCAGCGTACGGCGATTGGGGCCTAACACCGGGGAGCTGTTTTTT | CASSVRRLGPNTGELFF
TRBJ1-2 | TRBV4-1 | . | . | TGCGCCAGCAGCCAAGACCCCGGGTCCAACTATGGCTACACCTTC | CASSQDPGSNYGYTF